This T cell receptor beta chain derives from a study of T cell changes during pregnancy in multiple sclerosis. Measured with immunoSEQ multiplex PCR; TCRdb has only the in-frame clones, and not every one. Of some 71,000 clones in the sample, roughly nine tenths were seen once. The ends lost 0 bases at V and 5 bases at J; junction bases unmatched: 9. CDR1 and CDR2 (germline): SGHVS, FNYEAQ. The CDR3 loop spans 16 amino acids. The chain joins TRBV7-6 to TRBJ2-7; 8 nucleotides agree with TRBD1. The sequence came from a female donor in good health, enrolled as a control in a pregnancy study. The sample was CD4+ T cells from peripheral blood mononuclear cells, taken in the third trimester of pregnancy. CDR3 sequence reads: CASSLAHRTGYHEQYF. In DNA form, the CDR3 reads TGTGCCAGCAGCTTAGCGCACAGGACAGGGTACCACGAGCAGTACTTC. The full variable domain, its missing parts supplied by reference TRBV7-6 and TRBJ2-7, is GAGVSQSPRYKVTKRGQDVALRCDPISGHVSLYWYRQALGQGPEFLTYFNYEAQQDKSGLPNDRFSAERPEGSISTLTIQRTEQRDSAMYRCASSLAHRTGYHEQYFGPGTRLTVT.